The next 21 T cell receptor beta chains were all read from a single sample in a study of graft-versus-host responses after intestinal transplantation. Measured with immunoSEQ multiplex PCR; TCRdb has only the in-frame clones, and not every one. The sample has some 23,000 clones, roughly 94% seen once. This material consisted of PBMCs, taken 156 days after intestinal transplant. The receptors come from a human patient who received an intestinal transplant, so some T cells may come from the graft donor.

The chain carries TRBV5-6 and TRBJ1-2; perhaps TRBD1 as D (6 bases). The CDR3 extends over 13 amino acids. Germline V gives CDR1 SGHDT, CDR2 YYEEEE. V was trimmed by 1 base and J by 8 bases, leaving 12 bases between them. In DNA form, the CDR3 reads TGTGCCAGCAGCTTGTTGGGCGGGGGCGGCTACACCTTC. Its translation: CASSLLGGGGYTF.

The chain links TRBV27 to TRBJ1-5; no definite D call. The CDR3 consists of 13 residues. Per the germline V gene, CDR1 is MNHEY and CDR2 is SMNVEV (reference sequence). The V gene lost 3 bases and the J gene lost 5 bases, with 8 bases spanning the gap. Written as DNA, the CDR3 is TGTGCCAGCAGTTTGGCCGGGGATCAGCCCCAGCATTTT. This gives the protein CASSLAGDQPQHF.

This chain links TRBV29-1 with TRBJ1-1; a possible D gene is TRBD1 (6 bases). The length of the CDR3 is 14 residues. Trimming shortened V by 3 bases and J by 0 bases, and 11 bases separated the two germline ends. Per germline, CDR1 SQVTM and CDR2 ANQGSEA. CDR3 nucleotides: TGCAGCGTTGAGGGGGGGGCCCTGAACACTGAAGCTTTCTTT. Translated, it gives CSVEGGALNTEAFF. Full variable domain (missing parts from reference TRBV29-1 and TRBJ1-1): SAVISQKPSRDICQRGTSLTIQCQVDSQVTMMFWYRQQPGQSLTLIATANQGSEATYESGFVIDKFPISRPNLTFSTLTVSNMSPEDSSIYLCSVEGGALNTEAFFGQGTRLTVV.

The genes are TRBV11-2 and TRBJ1-1; 8 bases are a match to TRBD1. The germline V gene has CDR1 SGHAT and CDR2 FQNNGV. Trimming cost V 5 bases and J 1 base; bases outside gene matches: 6. This CDR3 has 15 amino acids. This chain's CDR3 is CASSGRTGTNTEAFF. The CDR3 bases are TGTGCCAGCAGCGGCAGGACAGGGACGAACACTGAAGCTTTCTTT.

The sample holds a few counts of this clone. V and J are TRBV5-8 and TRBJ1-2; no clear D gene. From germline, CDR1 is SGHTS and CDR2 YDEGEE. The CDR3 totals 13 residues. Between the trimmed V and J ends, which lost 7 bases and 3 bases, there was a span of 13 bases. CDR3 sequence (DNA): TGTGCCAGCGTCCCCCTCTGGGACTATGGCTACACCTTC. Amino acid sequence: CASVPLWDYGYTF. Full variable domain (rest looked up from reference TRBV5-8 and TRBJ1-2): EAGVTQSPTHLIKTRGQQATLRCSPISGHTSVYWYQQALGLGLQFLLWYDEGEERNRGNFPPRFSGRQFPNYSSELNVNALELEDSALYLCASVPLWDYGYTFGSGTRLTVV.

The rearrangement links TRBV5-4 to TRBJ2-2; no definite D call. Germline CDR1 SGHNT, CDR2 YYREEE (reference sequence). V was cut by 4 bases and J by 3 bases, with 4 bases left in between. This CDR3 contains 12 residues. CDR3 nucleotide sequence: TGTGCCAGCAGCCCGGACACCGGGGAGCTGTTTTTT. Protein sequence: CASSPDTGELFF.

CDR3 nucleotides: TGTGCCAGCAGTTTGATGTCGCAGGGGGCGATGAACACTGAAGCTTTCTTT. Its protein is CASSLMSQGAMNTEAFF. The chain employs TRBV28 and TRBJ1-1, with TRBD1 matching over 8 bases. Unmatched junction bases numbered 9, after V lost 3 bases and J lost 0 bases. Germline CDR1 reads MDHEN; CDR2 reads SYDVKM. The CDR3 runs 17 residues.

The chain employs TRBV5-4 and TRBJ2-1; 16 bases are a match to TRBD2. The V and J ends lost 1 base and 14 bases, in that order; junction bases with no gene match: 6. This CDR3 has 15 amino acids. Germline CDR1 SGHNT, CDR2 YYREEE (reference sequence). This chain's CDR3 is CASSLTGLAGGPEFF. In DNA form, the CDR3 reads TGTGCCAGCAGCTTGACGGGACTAGCGGGAGGGCCGGAGTTCTTC.

The chain recombines TRBV4-2 with TRBJ1-5; D gene unclear. V was shortened by 2 bases and J by 0 bases, with 17 bases between the two germline ends. CDR3 length: 18 amino acids. CDR1 and CDR2 from the germline V gene are LGHNA and YNFKEQ. The CDR3 DNA sequence: TGTGCCAGCAGCCAATCCCCACCGGCCCAATATAGCAATCAGCCCCAGCATTTT. Amino acid sequence: CASSQSPPAQYSNQPQHF.

This chain links TRBV13 with TRBJ2-1, with TRBD1 matching 9 bases. The CDR3 has 17 residues. The ends lost 2 bases at V and 0 bases at J; junction bases unmatched: 5. CDR1 and CDR2 (germline): PRHDT, FYEKMQ (reference sequence). CDR3 DNA: TGTGCCAGCAGCTTAAGGAGACAGGGGGGCTCCTACAATGAGCAGTTCTTC. It encodes CASSLRRQGGSYNEQFF.

The chain recombines TRBV7-7 with TRBJ2-3; TRBD2 matches at 14 bases. Germline V gives CDR1 SSHAT, CDR2 FNYEAQ (reference sequence). Germline trimming cut 4 bases from V and 11 bases from J; bases unmatched to any gene: 14. The CDR3 covers 17 residues. CDR3 bases: TGTGCCAGCAGCTCATTCTTCCCCGGGACTAGCGGGGGTGTGCAGTATTTT. The encoded protein is CASSSFFPGTSGGVQYF. Combining the CDR3 with reference TRBV7-7 and TRBJ2-3 gives the whole variable domain GAGVSQSPRYKVTKRGQDVTLRCDPISSHATLYWYQQALGQGPEFLTYFNYEAQPDKSGLPSDRFSAERPEGSISTLTIQRTEQRDSAMYRCASSSFFPGTSGGVQYFGPGTRLTVL.

The gene calls are TRBV25-1 and TRBJ2-5; 8 nucleotides align to TRBD2. TRBJ2-7 matches the DNA end more closely, so the J call is doubtful. CDR3 length equals 13 residues. Per germline, CDR1 MGHDK and CDR2 SYGVNS. CDR3 coding DNA: TGTGCCAGCAGTGTCCTACTAGCGGACGAGCAGTACTTC. Translating it yields CASSVLLADEQYF.

This sequence joins TRBV6-5 and TRBJ2-1; 8 positions agree with TRBD2. Germline assignment: CDR1 MNHEY and CDR2 SVGAGI. The CDR3 is made up of 13 amino acids. Trimming cost V 6 bases and J 10 bases; bases outside gene matches: 8. For the CDR3, the DNA is TGTGCCAGCAGCTACGGACTAGCATGCGAGCAGTTCTTC. Translated: CASSYGLACEQFF.

The chain is built from TRBV27 and TRBJ2-3; D is possibly TRBD1 or TRBD2 (7 bases each). This CDR3 contains 15 residues. The V gene's germline CDR1 is MNHEY and CDR2 SMNVEV (reference sequence). Trimming removed 6 bases from V and 3 bases from J, with 16 bases in between. In DNA, the CDR3 is TGTGCCAGCAGGAAACCCCAGGGGGGGACAGATACGCAGTATTTT. The encoded protein is CASRKPQGGTDTQYF.

V and J are TRBV6-5 and TRBJ2-2, with D hard to call. The CDR3 covers 13 residues. V was shortened by 2 bases and J by 3 bases, with 4 bases between the two germline ends. CDR1 is MNHEY, CDR2 SVGAGI, per germline. CDR3 protein: CASSYRDTGELFF. In DNA, the CDR3 is TGTGCCAGCAGTTACAGGGACACCGGGGAGCTGTTTTTT.

The chain employs TRBV27 and TRBJ1-2; D is perhaps TRBD1 (6 bases). The CDR3 extends over 14 amino acids. Trimming stripped 3 bases from V and 7 bases from J, with 15 bases between. CDR1 is MNHEY and CDR2 is SMNVEV in the germline V gene (reference sequence). CDR3 region: CASSFGQSTFGYTF. CDR3 nucleotide sequence: TGTGCCAGCAGTTTCGGACAGTCAACGTTTGGCTACACCTTC.

This sequence joins TRBV21-1 and TRBJ1-1. TRBV21-1 is designated a pseudogene. The CDR3 runs to 16 residues. CDR3 DNA: TGTGCCAGCAGCAATAAGTTAGAAAAGGGACGCACTGAAGCTTTCTTT. This encodes CASSNKLEKGRTEAFF.

The chain recombines TRBV9 with TRBJ1-2; the D is unclear. With 0 bases removed from V and 8 bases from J, the gap between germline ends came to 17 bases. Germline V gives CDR1 SGDLS, CDR2 YYNGEE. The CDR3 has 15 residues. DNA for the CDR3: TGTGCCAGCAGCGTAGCTAATCCGGGGTTGGGAGGCTACACCTTC. This translates into CASSVANPGLGGYTF.

The CDR3 bases are TGTGCCAGTAGTATAGATCTTACGGGGGAAATGGCCTACAATGAGCAGTTCTTC. Translated, it gives CASSIDLTGEMAYNEQFF. The chain joins TRBV19 to TRBJ2-1; a possible D gene is TRBD2 (6 bases). CDR1 and CDR2 (germline): LNHDA, SQIVND (reference sequence). Trimming left V 0 bases short and J 2 bases short, with 17 bases between. The CDR3 extends over 18 amino acids.

The J gene is TRBJ1-2, the V gene TRBV7-3; D uncertain. The CDR3 has 12 residues. Germline values: CDR1 SGHTA, CDR2 FQGTGA. The germline V and J ends were trimmed by 10 bases and 8 bases, with 17 bases remaining between them. In DNA, the CDR3 is TGTGCCACCGTGAGGCGTTTGTTAGGCTACACCTTC. It specifies CATVRRLLGYTF.

This clone has a single count. The genes are TRBV27 and TRBJ1-1, with no clear D. The CDR3 contains 14 residues. V lost 6 bases to trimming and J lost 2 bases, with 13 bases between them. Germline V gene data show CDR1 as MNHEY and CDR2 as SMNVEV (reference sequence). The CDR3 DNA sequence: TGTGCCAGCAGCATCAGTGTGCTTAACACTGAAGCTTTCTTT. This codes for CASSISVLNTEAFF.